The clone carrying this T cell receptor (beta chain) has only a few counts. The antigen remains undetermined. J was trimmed by 4 bases and V by 8 bases; bases with no gene match: 17. Per germline, CDR1 GTSNPN and CDR2 SVGIG (reference sequence). The CDR3 runs 15 residues. This specimen belongs to a study of beta chain features in type 1 diabetes. Study outcomes and limitations: In all four CD4+ subsets, TCRB CDR3 length was significantly, moderately reduced in type 1 diabetes.

Sorting with CD45RO/CCR7/CD25/CD127/CD95/CD27 yielded naive, central memory, regulatory and stem-like memory CD4+ cells. Reverse transcription of all isolated RNA meant that expressed TCRB transcripts were sequenced. The table came from immunoSEQ multiplex PCR; TCRdb's copy has only in-frame clones and leaves some out. This sample yields over 150,000 clones, of which about 7.9% are seen a single time; 0.5% belongs to the top ten. Sequencing used central memory CD4+ T cells from blood. The chain has TRBV30 and TRBJ2-7, with 7 bases aligning to TRBD2. This receptor was obtained from a young man with type 1 diabetes. The CDR3 DNA sequence: TGTGCCCTACGAAGGGCTGCGGGGGTAAGTTACGAGCAGTACTTC. It encodes CALRRAAGVSYEQYF. Full variable domain (rest looked up from reference TRBV30 and TRBJ2-7): SQTIHQWPATLVQPVGSPLSLECTVEGTSNPNLYWYRQAAGRGLQLLFYSVGIGQISSEVPQNLSASRPQDRQFILSSKKLLLSDSGFYLCALRRAAGVSYEQYFGPGTRLTVT.